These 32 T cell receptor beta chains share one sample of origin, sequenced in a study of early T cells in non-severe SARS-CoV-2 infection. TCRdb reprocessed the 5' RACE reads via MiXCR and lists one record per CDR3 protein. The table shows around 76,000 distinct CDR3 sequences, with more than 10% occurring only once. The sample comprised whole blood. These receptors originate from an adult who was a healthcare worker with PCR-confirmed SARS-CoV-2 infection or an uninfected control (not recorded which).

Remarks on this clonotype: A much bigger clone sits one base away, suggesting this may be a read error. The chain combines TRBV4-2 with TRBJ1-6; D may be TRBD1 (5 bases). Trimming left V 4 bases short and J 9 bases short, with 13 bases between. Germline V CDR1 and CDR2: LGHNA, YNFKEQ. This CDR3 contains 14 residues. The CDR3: CASSLGHNISPLHF. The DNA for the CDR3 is TGTGCCAGCAGCCTCGGACACAATATTTCACCCCTCCACTTT.

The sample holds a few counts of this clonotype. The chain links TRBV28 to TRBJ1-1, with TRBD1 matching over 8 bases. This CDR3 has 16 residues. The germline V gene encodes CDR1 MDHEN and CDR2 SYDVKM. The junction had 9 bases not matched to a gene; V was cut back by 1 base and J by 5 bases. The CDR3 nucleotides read TGTGCCAGCAGTTTATCTTGGCAGGGGGCAAAAACTGAAGCTTTCTTT. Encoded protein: CASSLSWQGAKTEAFF.

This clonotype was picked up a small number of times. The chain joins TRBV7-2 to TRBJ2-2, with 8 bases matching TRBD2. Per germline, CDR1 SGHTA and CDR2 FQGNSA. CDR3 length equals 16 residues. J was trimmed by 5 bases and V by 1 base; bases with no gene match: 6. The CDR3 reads CASSLVSGSWTGELFF. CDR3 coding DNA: TGTGCCAGCAGCTTAGTAAGCGGGAGTTGGACCGGGGAGCTGTTTTTT.

CDR3 coding DNA: TGTGCTAATAAAAAAGACAGGGCCTACGAGCAGTACTTC. This gives the protein CANKKDRAYEQYF. The chain has TRBV2 and TRBJ2-7; 7 nucleotides match TRBD1. The CDR3 totals 13 residues. CDR1 and CDR2 (germline): SNHLY, FYNNEI.

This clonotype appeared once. The CDR3 is CASTERGASNQPQHF. The CDR3 DNA is TGTGCCAGCACTGAGAGGGGGGCAAGCAATCAGCCCCAGCATTTT. This chain links TRBV28 with TRBJ1-5; possibly TRBD1 for D (6 bases). This CDR3 region has 15 residues. V gave up 7 bases and J gave up 1 base, with 14 bases separating them. The germline gives CDR1 MDHEN, CDR2 SYDVKM.

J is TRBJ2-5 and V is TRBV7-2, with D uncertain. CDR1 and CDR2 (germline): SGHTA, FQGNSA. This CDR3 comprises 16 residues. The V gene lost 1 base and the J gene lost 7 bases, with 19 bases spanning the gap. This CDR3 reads CASSLVYGRKFGTQYF. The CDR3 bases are TGTGCCAGCAGCTTAGTATACGGCCGCAAATTTGGGACCCAGTACTTC.

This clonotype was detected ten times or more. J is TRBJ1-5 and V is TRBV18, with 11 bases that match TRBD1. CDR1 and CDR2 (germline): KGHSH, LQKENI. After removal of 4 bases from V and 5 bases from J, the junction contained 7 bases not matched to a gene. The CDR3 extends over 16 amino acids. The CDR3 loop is CASSRTGTGGYQPQHF. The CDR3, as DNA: TGTGCCAGCTCACGTACCGGGACAGGGGGGTATCAGCCCCAGCATTTT. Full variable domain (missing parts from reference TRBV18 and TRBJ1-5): NAGVMQNPRHLVRRRGQEARLRCSPMKGHSHVYWYRQLPEEGLKFMVYLQKENIIDESGMPKERFSAEFPKEGPSILRIQQVVRGDSAAYFCASSRTGTGGYQPQHFGDGTRLSIL.

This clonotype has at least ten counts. CDR3: CSASGRKKRSAIGGELFF. The CDR3 DNA reads as TGCAGTGCTAGCGGGAGGAAAAAACGGTCGGCGATCGGCGGGGAGCTGTTTTTT. The J gene is TRBJ2-2, the V gene TRBV20-1, with 7 bases aligning to TRBD2. The V and J ends lost 3 bases and 7 bases, in that order; junction bases with no gene match: 20. The CDR3 covers 18 residues. Germline V gives CDR1 DFQATT, CDR2 SNEGSKA (reference sequence).

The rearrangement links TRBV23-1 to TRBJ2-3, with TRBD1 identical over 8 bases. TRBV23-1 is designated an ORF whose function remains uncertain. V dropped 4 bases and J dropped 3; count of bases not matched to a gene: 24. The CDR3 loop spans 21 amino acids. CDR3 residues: CASSLRRDRLDYSYPTDTQYF. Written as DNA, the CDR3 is TGCGCCAGCAGTCTTCGCAGGGACAGGTTAGACTACAGTTATCCTACAGATACGCAGTATTTT.

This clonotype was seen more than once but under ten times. This CDR3 reads CSARVGTGYHEQYF. In nucleotides, the CDR3 is TGCAGTGCTAGAGTGGGGACAGGGTACCACGAGCAGTACTTC. The gene calls are TRBV20-1 and TRBJ2-7; 9 nucleotides match TRBD1. Germline CDR1 is DFQATT and CDR2 is SNEGSKA (reference sequence). The length of the CDR3 is 14 residues. The J segment lost 5 bases and the V segment lost 1 base, leaving 6 bases of the junction unmatched.

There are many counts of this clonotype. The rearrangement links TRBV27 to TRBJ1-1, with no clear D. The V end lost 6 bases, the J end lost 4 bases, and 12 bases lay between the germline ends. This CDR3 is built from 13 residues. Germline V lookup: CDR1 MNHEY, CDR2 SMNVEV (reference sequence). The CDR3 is CASRGLPVTEAFF. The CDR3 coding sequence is TGTGCCAGCAGAGGACTGCCGGTCACTGAAGCTTTCTTT.

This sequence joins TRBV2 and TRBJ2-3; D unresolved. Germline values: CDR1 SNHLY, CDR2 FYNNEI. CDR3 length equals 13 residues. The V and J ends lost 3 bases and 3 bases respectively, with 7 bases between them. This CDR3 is CASSDHITDTQYF. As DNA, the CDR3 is TGTGCCAGCAGTGACCATATTACAGATACGCAGTATTTT.

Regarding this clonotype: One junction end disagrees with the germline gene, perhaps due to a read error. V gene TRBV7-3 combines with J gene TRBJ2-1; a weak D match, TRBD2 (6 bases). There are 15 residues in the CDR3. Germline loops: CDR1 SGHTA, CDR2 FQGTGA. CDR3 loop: CASSITGTAYNEQFF. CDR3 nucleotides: TGTGCCAGCAGCATAACCGGGACTGCTTACAATGAGCAGTTCTTC. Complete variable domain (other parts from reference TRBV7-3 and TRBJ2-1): GAGVSQTPSNKVTEKGKYVELRCDPISGHTALYWYRQSLGQGPEFLIYFQGTGAADDSGLPNDRFFAVRPEGSVSTLKIQRTERGDSAVYLCASSITGTAYNEQFFGPGTRLTVL.

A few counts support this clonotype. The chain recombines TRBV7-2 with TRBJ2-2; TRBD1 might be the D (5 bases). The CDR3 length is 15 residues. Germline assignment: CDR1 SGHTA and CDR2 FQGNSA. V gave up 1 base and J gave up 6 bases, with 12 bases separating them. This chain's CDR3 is CASSLGRVNAGELFF. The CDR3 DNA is TGTGCCAGCAGCTTAGGCAGGGTTAACGCCGGGGAGCTGTTTTTT.

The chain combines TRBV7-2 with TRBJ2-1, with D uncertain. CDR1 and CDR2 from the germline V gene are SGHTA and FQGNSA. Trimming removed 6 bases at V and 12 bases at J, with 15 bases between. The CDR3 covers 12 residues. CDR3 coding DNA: TGTGCCAGCAGACGAGGTCGCGATCGGCAGTTCTTC. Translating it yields CASRRGRDRQFF.

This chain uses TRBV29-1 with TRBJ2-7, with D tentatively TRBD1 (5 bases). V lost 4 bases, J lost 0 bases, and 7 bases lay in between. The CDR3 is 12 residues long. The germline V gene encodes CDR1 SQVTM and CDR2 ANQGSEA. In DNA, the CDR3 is TGCAGCGTTGCGGACACCTCCTACGAGCAGTACTTC. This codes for CSVADTSYEQYF.

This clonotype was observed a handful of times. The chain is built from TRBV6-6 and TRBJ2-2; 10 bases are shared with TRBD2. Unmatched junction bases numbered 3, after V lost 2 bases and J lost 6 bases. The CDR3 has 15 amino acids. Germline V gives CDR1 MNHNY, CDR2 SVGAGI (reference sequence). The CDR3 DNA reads TGTGCCAGCAGTTACCAGCGGGAGGGGGCCGGGGAGCTGTTTTTT. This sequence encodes CASSYQREGAGELFF.

The CDR3 nucleotides are TGCAGCGTTGAAGAGAGGGTAACTGAAGCTTTCTTT. Residues: CSVEERVTEAFF. V usage is TRBV29-1 and J usage is TRBJ1-1; D not certain. The germline gives CDR1 SQVTM, CDR2 ANQGSEA. Trimming took 0 bases from V and 5 from J, leaving 7 bases between them. The CDR3 extends over 12 amino acids.

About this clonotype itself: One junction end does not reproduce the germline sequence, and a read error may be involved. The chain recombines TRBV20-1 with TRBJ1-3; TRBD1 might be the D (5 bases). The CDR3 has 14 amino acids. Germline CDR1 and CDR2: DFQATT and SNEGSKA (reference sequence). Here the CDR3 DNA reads TGCAGTGCAGCGGACATCGGCTCTGGAAGCACCATATATTTT. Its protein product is CSAADIGSGSTIYF.

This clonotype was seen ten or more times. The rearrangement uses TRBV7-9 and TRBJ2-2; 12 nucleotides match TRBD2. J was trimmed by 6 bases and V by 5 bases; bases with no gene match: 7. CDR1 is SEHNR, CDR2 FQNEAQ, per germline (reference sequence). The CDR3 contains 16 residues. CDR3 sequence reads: CASSRTTSGSPGELFF. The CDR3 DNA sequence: TGTGCCAGCAGCCGAACGACTAGCGGGAGCCCCGGGGAGCTGTTTTTT.

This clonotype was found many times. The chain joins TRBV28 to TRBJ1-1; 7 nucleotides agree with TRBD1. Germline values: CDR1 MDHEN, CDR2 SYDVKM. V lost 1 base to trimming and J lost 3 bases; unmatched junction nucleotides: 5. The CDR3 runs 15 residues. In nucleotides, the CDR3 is TGTGCCAGCAGTTTATTGACAGGGTGGTACACTGAAGCTTTCTTT. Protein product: CASSLLTGWYTEAFF.

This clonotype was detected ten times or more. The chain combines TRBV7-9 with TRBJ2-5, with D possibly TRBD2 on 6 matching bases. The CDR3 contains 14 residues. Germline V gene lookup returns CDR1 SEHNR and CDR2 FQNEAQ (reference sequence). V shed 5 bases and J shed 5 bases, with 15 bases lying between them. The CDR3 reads CASSAPGVGETQYF. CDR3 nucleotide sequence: TGTGCCAGCAGCGCCCCGGGAGTCGGGGAGACCCAGTACTTC.

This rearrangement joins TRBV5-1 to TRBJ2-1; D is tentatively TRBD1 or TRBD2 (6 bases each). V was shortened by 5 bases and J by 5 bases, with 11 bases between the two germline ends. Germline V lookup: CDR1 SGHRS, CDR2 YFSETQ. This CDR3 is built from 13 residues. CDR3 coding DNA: TGCGCCAGCAGAAGGGGGGATGACAATGAGCAGTTCTTC. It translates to CASRRGDDNEQFF. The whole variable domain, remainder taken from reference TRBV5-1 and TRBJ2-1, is KAGVTQTPRYLIKTRGQQVTLSCSPISGHRSVSWYQQTPGQGLQFLFEYFSETQRNKGNFPGRFSGRQFSNSRSEMNVSTLELGDSALYLCASRRGDDNEQFFGPGTRLTVL.

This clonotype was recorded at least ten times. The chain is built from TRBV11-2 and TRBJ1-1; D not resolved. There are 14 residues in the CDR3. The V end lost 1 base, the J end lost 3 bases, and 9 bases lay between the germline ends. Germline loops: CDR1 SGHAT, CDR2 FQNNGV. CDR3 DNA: TGTGCCAGCAGCTTAGCAGTTGGGGACACTGAAGCTTTCTTT. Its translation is CASSLAVGDTEAFF.

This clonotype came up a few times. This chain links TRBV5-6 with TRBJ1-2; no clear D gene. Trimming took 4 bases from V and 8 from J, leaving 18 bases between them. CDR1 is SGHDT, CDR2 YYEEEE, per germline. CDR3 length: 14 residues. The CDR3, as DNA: TGTGCCAGCAGCCGGGAGGTCGGAGGAGGAGGCTACACCTTC. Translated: CASSREVGGGGYTF.

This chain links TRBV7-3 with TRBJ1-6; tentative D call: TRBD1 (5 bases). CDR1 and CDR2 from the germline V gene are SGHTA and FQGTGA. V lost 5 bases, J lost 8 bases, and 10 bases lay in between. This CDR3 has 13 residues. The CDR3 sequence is CASSAGYHSPLHF. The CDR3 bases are TGTGCCAGCAGCGCAGGGTACCATTCACCCCTCCACTTT.

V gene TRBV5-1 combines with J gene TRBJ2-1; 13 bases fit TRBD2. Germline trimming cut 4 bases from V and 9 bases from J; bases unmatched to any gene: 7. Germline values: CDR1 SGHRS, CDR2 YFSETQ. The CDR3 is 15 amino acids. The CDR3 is CASSGGLAGAPEQFF. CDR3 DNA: TGCGCCAGCAGCGGCGGACTAGCGGGAGCCCCTGAGCAGTTCTTC.

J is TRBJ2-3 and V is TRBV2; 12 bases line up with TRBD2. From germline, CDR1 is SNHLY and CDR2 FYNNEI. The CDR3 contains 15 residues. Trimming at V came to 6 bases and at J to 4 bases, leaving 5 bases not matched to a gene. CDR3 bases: TGTGCCAGCAGGATCGGACTAGCGGGGCCAGATACGCAGTATTTT. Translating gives CASRIGLAGPDTQYF.

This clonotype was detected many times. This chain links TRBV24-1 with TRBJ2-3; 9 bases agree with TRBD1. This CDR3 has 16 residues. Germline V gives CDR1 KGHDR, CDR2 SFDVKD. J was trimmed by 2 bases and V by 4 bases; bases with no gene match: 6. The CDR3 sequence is CATSDPTGGHTDTQYF. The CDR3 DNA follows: TGTGCCACCAGTGACCCGACAGGGGGTCACACAGATACGCAGTATTTT.

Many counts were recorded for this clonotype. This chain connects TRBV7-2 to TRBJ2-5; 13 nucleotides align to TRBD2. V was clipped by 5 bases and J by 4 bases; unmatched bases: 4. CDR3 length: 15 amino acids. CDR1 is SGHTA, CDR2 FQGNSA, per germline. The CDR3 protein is CASSARTSGRETQYF. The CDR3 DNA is TGTGCCAGCAGCGCGAGGACTAGCGGGAGAGAGACCCAGTACTTC. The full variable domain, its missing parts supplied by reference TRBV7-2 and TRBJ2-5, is GAGVSQSPSNKVTEKGKDVELRCDPISGHTALYWYRQSLGQGLEFLIYFQGNSAPDKSGLPSDRFSAERTGGSVSTLTIQRTQQEDSAVYLCASSARTSGRETQYFGPGTRLLVL.

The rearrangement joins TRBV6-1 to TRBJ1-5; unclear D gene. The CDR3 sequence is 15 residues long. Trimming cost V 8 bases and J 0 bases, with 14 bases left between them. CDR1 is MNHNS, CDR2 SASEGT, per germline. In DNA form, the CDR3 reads TGTGCCAGCTCGGGCTTGAGGCTTAGCAATCAGCCCCAGCATTTT. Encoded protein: CASSGLRLSNQPQHF.

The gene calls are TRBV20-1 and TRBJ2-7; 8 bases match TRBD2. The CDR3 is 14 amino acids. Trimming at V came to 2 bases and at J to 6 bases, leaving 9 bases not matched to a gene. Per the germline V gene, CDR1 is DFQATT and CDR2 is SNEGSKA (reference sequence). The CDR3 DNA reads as TGCAGTGCTAGATGGGGGCGGGAGGCTGGCGAGCAGTACTTC. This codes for CSARWGREAGEQYF.